These 26 T cell receptor beta chains originate from one sample sequenced in a study of Graves' ophthalmopathy and Graves' hyperthyroidism. RNA transcripts were the source from which TCR beta CDR3 regions were amplified. Following a first-round RT-PCR that used HTBI primers, a second-round multiplex PCR was carried out. TCRdb reanalysed the multiplex PCR reads using MiXCR and keeps one entry per CDR3 protein. The table lists approximately 410,000 distinct CDR3 sequences, approximately 15% of them singletons, with approximately 7% in the top ten. Specimen: peripheral blood. All receptors derive from a woman aged 18 to 35 with stable Graves' hyperthyroidism.

This clonotype was detected ten times or more. CDR3 DNA: TGTGCCAGCACCCTCGGCCTGGGACCCTACGAGCAGTACTTC. Protein sequence: CASTLGLGPYEQYF. The V and J genes are TRBV27 and TRBJ2-7; D possibly uses TRBD1 or TRBD2 (5 bases each). Trimming removed 7 bases at V and 2 bases at J, with 15 bases between. Germline V gene data show CDR1 as MNHEY and CDR2 as SMNVEV (reference sequence). This CDR3 is built from 14 residues.

This clonotype was recorded many times. The chain employs TRBV12-3 or TRBV12-4 and TRBJ2-2; D unclear. V gave up 6 bases and J gave up 2 bases, with 13 bases separating them. The CDR3 has 15 amino acids. The CDR3 DNA reads as TGTGCCAGCAGGAACACCCGACCTAACACCGGGGAGCTGTTTTTT. Its protein is CASRNTRPNTGELFF.

The rearrangement links TRBV6-2 or TRBV6-3 to TRBJ2-7, with D maybe TRBD1 (6 bases). The V and J ends lost 4 bases and 4 bases respectively, with 17 bases between them. CDR1 is MNHEY, CDR2 SVGEGT, per germline. This CDR3 spans 15 amino acids. CDR3 bases: TGTGCCAGCAGTTCCTCCGACAGGTTGCCGTACGAGCAGTACTTC. Translation: CASSSSDRLPYEQYF.

Ten or more counts support this clonotype. The chain recombines TRBV6-4 with TRBJ2-7, with 8 positions matching TRBD1. J lost 4 bases, V lost 7 bases, and 6 bases had no gene match. This CDR3 has 13 amino acids. Germline V gene lookup returns CDR1 MRHNA and CDR2 SNTAGT. This CDR3 reads CASTLDREYEQYF. As DNA, the CDR3 is TGTGCCAGCACCTTGGACAGGGAATACGAGCAGTACTTC.

This clonotype was seen ten or more times. V gene TRBV18 combines with J gene TRBJ1-1, with D possibly TRBD1 on 5 matching bases. Germline V CDR1 and CDR2: KGHSH, LQKENI. V lost 4 bases, J lost 0 bases, and 12 bases lay in between. The CDR3 runs to 15 residues. CDR3 amino acids: CASSRVGTMNTEAFF. CDR3 nucleotide sequence: TGTGCCAGCTCACGGGTAGGGACCATGAACACTGAAGCTTTCTTT.

This clonotype has a count of ten or more. The chain carries TRBV19 and TRBJ1-1; the D gene is possibly TRBD1 (6 bases). Germline assignment: CDR1 LNHDA and CDR2 SQIVND (reference sequence). The CDR3 spans 14 residues. Deletions cut 7 bases from V and 1 base from J, with 13 bases between. In DNA form, the CDR3 reads TGTGCCAGTAAAGGGGGACAAAAGAACACTGAAGCTTTCTTT. It yields the protein CASKGGQKNTEAFF.

In this sample, this clonotype turned up many times. The V call is TRBV10-1, the J call TRBJ2-7; D is perhaps TRBD1 or TRBD2 (5 bases each). V was clipped by 5 bases and J by 4 bases, with 18 bases between them. Germline CDR1 WNHNN, CDR2 SYGVQD (reference sequence). The CDR3 sequence is 15 residues long. The DNA of the CDR3 is TGCGCCAGCAGTCCTCCCGGGACCCTGCGGTACGAGCAGTACTTC. Its protein is CASSPPGTLRYEQYF.

The chain has TRBV7-8 and TRBJ2-7; 13 bases map to TRBD2. Germline V gene lookup returns CDR1 SGHVS and CDR2 FQNEAQ. The CDR3 runs to 16 residues. V lost 5 bases, J lost 3 bases, and 7 bases stayed unmatched. The CDR3 DNA sequence: TGTGCCAGCAGCCAAAGGACTAGCGGGAGTAGCTACGAGCAGTACTTC. Encoded protein: CASSQRTSGSSYEQYF.

This clonotype was detected ten times or more. V and J are TRBV4-1 and TRBJ2-7; a possible D gene is TRBD2 (5 bases). The CDR3 has 16 amino acids. Per germline, CDR1 MGHRA and CDR2 YSYEKL. V lost 0 bases and J lost 2, with 14 bases in between. DNA for the CDR3: TGCGCCAGCAGCCAAGATCCCGCGGGTGGGACCTACGAGCAGTACTTC. Translation gives CASSQDPAGGTYEQYF.

This clonotype came up many times. This chain uses TRBV7-3 with TRBJ1-1; weak D call: TRBD1 (6 bases). CDR1 SGHTA and CDR2 FQGTGA come from the germline V gene. The CDR3 runs to 14 residues. V lost 5 bases, J lost 2 bases, and 12 bases lay in between. The CDR3: CASSPHRDNTEAFF. CDR3 DNA: TGTGCCAGCAGCCCCCACAGGGACAACACTGAAGCTTTCTTT.

This clonotype was observed at least ten times. The chain has TRBV11-3 and TRBJ2-7; TRBD1 is a possible D gene (5 bases). Trimming shortened V by 1 base and J by 2 bases, and 6 bases separated the two germline ends. The CDR3 consists of 13 residues. Germline CDR1 SGHNT, CDR2 YENEEA. CDR3 coding DNA: TGTGCCAGCAGCTTAGTGACAGCCTACGAGCAGTACTTC. Translated, it gives CASSLVTAYEQYF.

This rearrangement joins TRBV20-1 to TRBJ2-6; no firm D call. V dropped 1 base and J dropped 4 bases, with 5 bases sitting between them. The germline gives CDR1 DFQATT, CDR2 SNEGSKA (reference sequence). The CDR3 has 13 amino acids. The CDR3 here is CSARVPGANVLTF. The CDR3 bases are TGCAGTGCTAGAGTTCCCGGGGCCAACGTCCTGACTTTC.

This clonotype was seen many times. The V gene is TRBV15, the J gene TRBJ1-2; D uncertain. The V end was cut by 3 bases, the J end by 2 bases, with 13 bases between. Germline CDR1 is LNHNV and CDR2 is YYDKDF (reference sequence). This CDR3 contains 15 residues. In DNA form, the CDR3 reads TGTGCCACCAGCAGGGGCCCCGGGAAAAACTATGGCTACACCTTC. Translation: CATSRGPGKNYGYTF. The variable domain in full, completed from reference TRBV15 and TRBJ1-2, reads DAMVIQNPRYQVTQFGKPVTLSCSQTLNHNVMYWYQQKSSQAPKLLFHYYDKDFNNEADTPDNFQSRRPNTSFCFLDIRSPGLGDTAMYLCATSRGPGKNYGYTFGSGTRLTVV.

This clonotype was detected many times. The chain uses TRBV12-3 or TRBV12-4 and TRBJ1-2, with D possibly matching TRBD1 (6 bases). This CDR3 spans 14 amino acids. V lost 6 bases to trimming and J lost 4 bases, with 15 bases between them. The CDR3 is CASSLGHAFYGYTF. For the CDR3, the DNA is TGTGCCAGCAGCCTGGGACACGCGTTCTATGGCTACACCTTC.

The sample holds many counts of this clonotype. This sequence joins TRBV12-3 or TRBV12-4 and TRBJ1-1, with 9 bases lining up with TRBD1. J was trimmed by 1 base and V by 8 bases; bases with no gene match: 8. This CDR3 is 15 amino acids long. DNA of the CDR3: TGTGCCAGCTCTTTGGGGACAGGGTCGAACACTGAAGCTTTCTTT. Amino acids: CASSLGTGSNTEAFF.

This clonotype was counted at least ten times. The chain joins TRBV6-2 or TRBV6-3 to TRBJ2-2; D gene unclear. There are 14 residues in the CDR3. Trimming shortened V by 8 bases and J by 1 base, and 11 bases separated the two germline ends. Germline CDR1 is MNHEY and CDR2 is SVGEGT. CDR3 sequence reads: CASRMRQNTGELFF. The CDR3 DNA follows: TGTGCCAGCCGAATGAGACAGAACACCGGGGAGCTGTTTTTT.

This clonotype was observed at least ten times. The chain employs TRBV11-2 and TRBJ1-1; a weak D match, TRBD1 (5 bases). Trimming removed 1 base from V and 3 bases from J, with 18 bases in between. CDR3 length equals 17 residues. Germline CDR1 reads SGHAT; CDR2 reads FQNNGV. The CDR3 DNA follows: TGTGCCAGCAGCTTAGGCCGGGGGAGACGTGCTTACACTGAAGCTTTCTTT. Its protein is CASSLGRGRRAYTEAFF.

CDR3 sequence: CASSLGQGKGYTF. DNA of the CDR3: TGCGCCAGCAGCTTGGGACAGGGGAAAGGCTACACCTTC. The V and J genes are TRBV5-1 and TRBJ1-2, with 8 bases lining up with TRBD1. Germline V CDR1 and CDR2: SGHRS, YFSETQ. CDR3 length equals 13 residues. V was pared by 0 bases and J by 8 bases, with 3 bases of the junction left unmatched.

As for this clonotype: This could be a read error, since a much larger clone is one nucleotide away. V is TRBV19 and J is TRBJ1-2; D is possibly TRBD1 (6 bases). The CDR3 is 13 amino acids. The germline gives CDR1 LNHDA, CDR2 SQIVND (reference sequence). This CDR3 is CASRLTGLYGFTF. The CDR3 DNA reads as TGTGCCAGTCGTCTGACAGGCCTCTATGGCTTCACCTTC.

This clonotype was detected many times. This rearrangement joins TRBV20-1 to TRBJ1-2; no clear D. The V end was cut by 0 bases, the J end by 4 bases, with 6 bases between. CDR3 size: 12 residues. Germline CDR1 and CDR2: DFQATT and SNEGSKA (reference sequence). CDR3: CSARDPSYGYTF. The CDR3 DNA reads TGCAGTGCTAGAGATCCAAGCTATGGCTACACCTTC.

This sequence joins TRBV30 and TRBJ1-5; possibly TRBD1 for D (5 bases). Trimming left V 3 bases short and J 0 bases short, with 6 bases between. The CDR3 is 13 residues long. Germline-derived CDR1 and CDR2 are GTSNPN and SVGIG (reference sequence). The CDR3 nucleotides read TGTGCCTGGAGGACAGCTAGCAATCAGCCCCAGCATTTT. Protein: CAWRTASNQPQHF. The full variable domain, rest sourced from reference TRBV30 and TRBJ1-5, is SQTIHQWPATLVQPVGSPLSLECTVEGTSNPNLYWYRQAAGRGLQLLFYSVGIGQISSEVPQNLSASRPQDRQFILSSKKLLLSDSGFYLCAWRTASNQPQHFGDGTRLSIL.

This clonotype was observed many times. V usage is TRBV7-2 and J usage is TRBJ1-2; unclear D gene. The CDR3 totals 14 residues. The V end lost 3 bases, the J end lost 2 bases, and 10 bases lay between the germline ends. CDR1 is SGHTA and CDR2 is FQGNSA in the germline V gene. The CDR3 region has the DNA TGTGCCAGCAGCTTTAAGAGGAGAAACTATGGCTACACCTTC. As protein: CASSFKRRNYGYTF. Together with reference TRBV7-2 and TRBJ1-2, the CDR3 gives the full variable domain: GAGVSQSPSNKVTEKGKDVELRCDPISGHTALYWYRQSLGQGLEFLIYFQGNSAPDKSGLPSDRFSAERTGGSVSTLTIQRTQQEDSAVYLCASSFKRRNYGYTFGSGTRLTVV.

This clonotype was found a few times. The chain joins TRBV10-3 to TRBJ2-7, with D unclear. This CDR3 spans 12 amino acids. V lost 3 bases, J lost 0 bases, and 3 bases lay in between. Looked up from germline, CDR1 is ENHRY and CDR2 is SYGVKD. This CDR3 is CAISENSYEQYF. In DNA, the CDR3 is TGTGCCATCAGTGAAAACTCCTACGAGCAGTACTTC.

This clonotype occurred many times. In DNA form, the CDR3 reads TGTGCCACCAGTGATGCCGACCGGGACAGGGGGCTAAGCAATCAGCCCCAGCATTTT. As protein: CATSDADRDRGLSNQPQHF. The chain is built from TRBV24-1 and TRBJ1-5, with 12 bases aligning to TRBD1. Germline CDR1 and CDR2: KGHDR and SFDVKD. CDR3 length: 19 amino acids. Trimming removed 3 bases from V and 1 base from J; junction bases left unmatched: 9.

This clonotype was seen repeatedly, ten times or more. The CDR3 DNA reads as TGCAGTGCCCCGGGACCCTTGAACACCGGGGAGCTGTTTTTT. Encoded protein: CSAPGPLNTGELFF. V usage is TRBV20-1 and J usage is TRBJ2-2; tentatively, D is TRBD1 or TRBD2 (5 bases each). This CDR3 has 14 amino acids. Germline-derived CDR1 and CDR2 are DFQATT and SNEGSKA (reference sequence). V was clipped by 6 bases and J by 1 base, with 12 bases between them.

This clonotype was seen repeatedly, ten times or more. This chain links TRBV6-2 or TRBV6-3 with TRBJ1-5; 10 nucleotides line up with TRBD1. Germline V CDR1 and CDR2: MNHEY, SVGEGT. V was pared by 5 bases and J by 6 bases, with 7 bases of the junction left unmatched. This CDR3 is 15 amino acids long. The CDR3, as DNA: TGTGCCAGCAGTCACGGGACAGGGGTTGGTCAGCCCCAGCATTTT. As protein: CASSHGTGVGQPQHF.